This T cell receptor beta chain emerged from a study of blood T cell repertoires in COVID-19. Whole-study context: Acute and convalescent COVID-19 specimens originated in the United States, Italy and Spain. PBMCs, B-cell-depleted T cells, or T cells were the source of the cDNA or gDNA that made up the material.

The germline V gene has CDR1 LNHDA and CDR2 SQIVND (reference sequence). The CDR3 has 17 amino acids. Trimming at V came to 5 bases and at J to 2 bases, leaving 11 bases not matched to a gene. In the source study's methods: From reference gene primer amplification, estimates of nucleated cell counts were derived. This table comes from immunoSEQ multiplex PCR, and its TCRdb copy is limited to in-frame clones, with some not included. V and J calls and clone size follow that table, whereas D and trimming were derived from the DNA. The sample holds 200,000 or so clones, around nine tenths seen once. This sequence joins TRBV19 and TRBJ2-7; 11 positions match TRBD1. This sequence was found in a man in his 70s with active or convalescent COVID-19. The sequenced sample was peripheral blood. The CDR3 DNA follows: TGTGCCAGTAGTCCCCGACCTCGGGGACAGGGGGCCTACGAGCAGTACTTC. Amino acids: CASSPRPRGQGAYEQYF.